Listed below are T cell receptor beta chains from one sample, sequenced in a study of cytomegalovirus exposure and HLA in healthy donors. Only in-frame clones appear in the TCRdb table, and some are missing; sequencing was by immunoSEQ multiplex PCR. In the table there are about 82,000 clones, over 65% of which are singletons. The sample taken for sequencing was PBMCs. All receptors derive from a man in his forties or fifties in good health and CMV-seronegative. The CDR3 runs from the conserved cysteine through the conserved F or W. D genes are given only for firm matches. Not every row has a clone size; where given, it reads once, few, many or a size class.

j_call: TRBJ1-5
v_call: TRBV11-2
d_call: .
clone_size: .
cdr3_nt: TGTGCCAGCAGCTTAGGGGCTGGAGGTAGCAATCAGCCCCAGCATTTT
cdr3_aa: CASSLGAGGSNQPQHF

j_call: TRBJ2-2
v_call: TRBV2
d_call: TRBD1
clone_size: .
cdr3_nt: TGTGCCAGCAATCCAGGGGGCCGGTACACCGGGGAGCTGTTTTTT
cdr3_aa: CASNPGGRYTGELFF

j_call: TRBJ2-5
v_call: TRBV7-3
d_call: .
clone_size: .
cdr3_nt: TGTGCCAGCAGCTCAATGTTCGGGGAGACCCAGTACTTC
cdr3_aa: CASSSMFGETQYF

j_call: TRBJ1-4
v_call: TRBV28
d_call: .
clone_size: .
cdr3_nt: TGTGCCAGCAGGGAATCGGGATCGGCTGAAAAACTGTTTTTT
cdr3_aa: CASRESGSAEKLFF

j_call: TRBJ2-1
v_call: TRBV5-1
d_call: .
clone_size: .
cdr3_nt: TGCGCCAGCAGCTTGCCCAACTCCTACAATGAGCAGTTCTTC
cdr3_aa: CASSLPNSYNEQFF

j_call: TRBJ2-2
v_call: TRBV6-1
d_call: TRBD2
clone_size: .
cdr3_nt: TGTGCCAGCAGCAAATCTAGCGGTCGAACCGGGGAGCTGTTTTTT
cdr3_aa: CASSKSSGRTGELFF

j_call: TRBJ1-2
v_call: TRBV5-6
d_call: .
clone_size: .
cdr3_nt: TGTGCCAGCAGCGGTGGGGGGTTGGGCTACACCTTC
cdr3_aa: CASSGGGLGYTF

j_call: TRBJ2-5
v_call: TRBV19
d_call: TRBD1
clone_size: .
cdr3_nt: TGTGCCAGTAGTAGCCAGGGGACAGGGGAGGAGACCCAGTACTTC
cdr3_aa: CASSSQGTGEETQYF

j_call: TRBJ1-2
v_call: TRBV19
d_call: .
clone_size: .
cdr3_nt: TGTGCCAGTAGCCTCACTGAGTCGTATGGCTACACCTTC
cdr3_aa: CASSLTESYGYTF

j_call: TRBJ2-7
v_call: TRBV6-1
d_call: .
clone_size: .
cdr3_nt: TGTGCCAGCAGGAACGGGGGAGGCTATGGAAGAGAGCAGTACTTC
cdr3_aa: CASRNGGGYGREQYF

j_call: TRBJ1-3
v_call: TRBV5-6
d_call: .
clone_size: .
cdr3_nt: TGTGCCAGCAGCTTGGAGGGGTTCGCGGGAAACACCATATATTTT
cdr3_aa: CASSLEGFAGNTIYF

j_call: TRBJ2-3
v_call: TRBV30
d_call: .
clone_size: .
cdr3_nt: TGTGCCTGGAGTCCCCCACCCACGAGCCCACGGACAGATACGCAGTATTTT
cdr3_aa: CAWSPPPTSPRTDTQYF

j_call: TRBJ1-3
v_call: TRBV5-5
d_call: .
clone_size: .
cdr3_nt: TGTGCCAGCAGCCGGGGGGACTCTGGAAACACCATATATTTT
cdr3_aa: CASSRGDSGNTIYF

j_call: TRBJ1-6
v_call: TRBV19
d_call: .
clone_size: few
cdr3_nt: TGTGCCAGTAGTATAGGGGAGGGGATCGGATTTAATTCACCCCTCCACTTT
cdr3_aa: CASSIGEGIGFNSPLHF

j_call: TRBJ2-7
v_call: TRBV27
d_call: .
clone_size: .
cdr3_nt: TGTGCCAGCAGTCCCTACGGGGGATCCTTCTACGAGCAGTACTTC
cdr3_aa: CASSPYGGSFYEQYF

j_call: TRBJ2-1
v_call: TRBV14
d_call: .
clone_size: .
cdr3_nt: TGTGCCAGCAGCCAAGATATGACTGACTCCTACAATGAGCAGTTCTTC
cdr3_aa: CASSQDMTDSYNEQFF

j_call: TRBJ2-5
v_call: TRBV4-2
d_call: TRBD2
clone_size: .
cdr3_nt: TGTGCCAGCAGCCAAAATGGGGGGGGAGAGACCCAGTACTTC
cdr3_aa: CASSQNGGGETQYF

j_call: TRBJ2-5
v_call: TRBV20-1
d_call: .
clone_size: .
cdr3_nt: TGCAGTGCTACCCAGGAGACCCAGTACTTC
cdr3_aa: CSATQETQYF

j_call: TRBJ1-2
v_call: TRBV7-2
d_call: .
clone_size: .
cdr3_nt: TGTGCCAGCAGCTCAACTCCCGGAGGAGCCTACTATGGCTACACCTTC
cdr3_aa: CASSSTPGGAYYGYTF

j_call: TRBJ1-3
v_call: TRBV2
d_call: .
clone_size: once
cdr3_nt: TGTGCCAGCCTAAGGGGCTCTGGAAACACCATATATTTT
cdr3_aa: CASLRGSGNTIYF

j_call: TRBJ2-5
v_call: TRBV7-9
d_call: .
clone_size: .
cdr3_nt: TGTGCCAGCAGCCTCCCCCTGAGGGAGACCCAGTACTTC
cdr3_aa: CASSLPLRETQYF

j_call: TRBJ2-7
v_call: TRBV5-1
d_call: .
clone_size: .
cdr3_nt: TGCGCCAGCAGCCCCCTAGGCCGGACAGAATACGAGCAGTACTTC
cdr3_aa: CASSPLGRTEYEQYF

j_call: TRBJ2-2
v_call: TRBV30
d_call: TRBD1
clone_size: .
cdr3_nt: TGTGCCTGGAGTAGACAGGGGATCTGGGAGCTGTTTTTT
cdr3_aa: CAWSRQGIWELFF

j_call: TRBJ2-3
v_call: TRBV30
d_call: .
clone_size: .
cdr3_nt: TGTGCCTGGAGTACGGGACTCACGACCACAGATACGCAGTATTTT
cdr3_aa: CAWSTGLTTTDTQYF

j_call: TRBJ1-2
v_call: TRBV5-6
d_call: TRBD1
clone_size: .
cdr3_nt: TGTGCCAGCAGCTTGAGCGGGACAGGGTCCTATGGCTACACCTTC
cdr3_aa: CASSLSGTGSYGYTF

j_call: TRBJ2-3
v_call: TRBV7-9
d_call: .
clone_size: .
cdr3_nt: TGTGCCAGCAGCGAGGGACTCACTAGCACAGATGCGCAGTATTTT
cdr3_aa: CASSEGLTSTDAQYF

j_call: TRBJ1-1
v_call: TRBV6-1
d_call: TRBD1
clone_size: .
cdr3_nt: TGTGCCAGCAGCAACAGGGGGCAGGGCACTGAAGCTTTCTTT
cdr3_aa: CASSNRGQGTEAFF

j_call: TRBJ2-7
v_call: TRBV11-1
d_call: .
clone_size: .
cdr3_nt: TGTGCCAGCAGCGGGGCCCGGGCCACCTACGAGCAGTACTTC
cdr3_aa: CASSGARATYEQYF

j_call: TRBJ2-3
v_call: TRBV11-2
d_call: .
clone_size: .
cdr3_nt: TGTGCCAGCAGCTTAGAACTATCTGGGGGCGATACGCAGTATTTT
cdr3_aa: CASSLELSGGDTQYF

j_call: TRBJ1-1
v_call: TRBV6-6
d_call: .
clone_size: few
cdr3_nt: TGTGCCAGCAGTTACTTAAAAACCCCAGTGCCCACTGAAGCTTTCTTT
cdr3_aa: CASSYLKTPVPTEAFF

j_call: TRBJ2-1
v_call: TRBV7-9
d_call: .
clone_size: medium-sized
cdr3_nt: TGTGCCAGCAGCTTGGACAGATACAATGAGCAGTTCTTC
cdr3_aa: CASSLDRYNEQFF

j_call: TRBJ1-2
v_call: TRBV9
d_call: .
clone_size: .
cdr3_nt: TGTGCCAGCAGGGACCCCCCCGGGGGGGGCTACACCTTC
cdr3_aa: CASRDPPGGGYTF